The rows below give T cell receptor beta chains drawn from one sample of a study of CD8 T cells in Susac syndrome. One entry per CDR3 protein results from TCRdb running MiXCR on the immunoSEQ multiplex PCR reads. Of a few hundred thousand distinct CDR3 sequences in the sample, just under 95% are singletons; the top ten hold approximately 0.075%. Sequenced material: CD4+ T cells from PBMCs. These receptor sequences come from a human donor with multiple sclerosis. Each CDR3 is given with its conserved first and last residue. The order of the fields is V gene, J gene, clone size, CDR3 protein. Not every row has a clone size; where given, it reads once, few, many or a size class.

v_call: TRBV18
j_call: TRBJ2-1
clone_size: NA
cdr3_aa: CASSPPRGGPESSYNEQFF

v_call: TRBV3-1
j_call: TRBJ1-2
clone_size: NA
cdr3_aa: CASSQDRVRDGYTF

v_call: TRBV30
j_call: TRBJ1-1
clone_size: once
cdr3_aa: CAWRGILGAPNTEAFF

v_call: TRBV20-1
j_call: TRBJ1-4
clone_size: NA
cdr3_aa: CSARDWELGEKLFF

v_call: TRBV19
j_call: TRBJ1-1
clone_size: NA
cdr3_aa: CASRGEKGTEAFF

v_call: TRBV4-1
j_call: TRBJ2-5
clone_size: NA
cdr3_aa: CASSQDTSGGLETQYF

v_call: TRBV5-4
j_call: TRBJ1-6
clone_size: few
cdr3_aa: CASSLGTGNSPLHF

v_call: TRBV3-1
j_call: TRBJ1-2
clone_size: NA
cdr3_aa: CASNRQGQVYTF

v_call: TRBV10-3
j_call: TRBJ2-7
clone_size: NA
cdr3_aa: CATRSGEQYF

v_call: TRBV29-1
j_call: TRBJ2-1
clone_size: NA
cdr3_aa: CSVEAAGTGAEQFF

v_call: TRBV29-1
j_call: TRBJ2-1
clone_size: NA
cdr3_aa: CSGTGYNEQFF

v_call: TRBV9
j_call: TRBJ2-5
clone_size: NA
cdr3_aa: CASSVGVGETQYF

v_call: TRBV7-3
j_call: TRBJ2-5
clone_size: NA
cdr3_aa: CASSLGALPQETQYF

v_call: TRBV3-1
j_call: TRBJ1-1
clone_size: NA
cdr3_aa: CASSLFNPGGGDMAFF

v_call: TRBV5-1
j_call: TRBJ1-3
clone_size: NA
cdr3_aa: CASSLVGLGNTIYF

v_call: TRBV12-3/TRBV12-4
j_call: TRBJ2-1
clone_size: NA
cdr3_aa: CASSFLEQFF

v_call: TRBV9
j_call: TRBJ2-2
clone_size: NA
cdr3_aa: CVSSVAGWGGELFF

v_call: TRBV30
j_call: TRBJ1-5
clone_size: NA
cdr3_aa: CAWSAGQPQHF

v_call: TRBV9
j_call: TRBJ2-2
clone_size: NA
cdr3_aa: CASSVLETANTGELFF

v_call: TRBV20-1
j_call: TRBJ2-1
clone_size: NA
cdr3_aa: CSARWPSGGHEQFF

v_call: TRBV9
j_call: TRBJ2-1
clone_size: NA
cdr3_aa: CASSAYQRGQIF

v_call: TRBV2
j_call: TRBJ2-3
clone_size: NA
cdr3_aa: CASKAGGDTQYF

v_call: TRBV19
j_call: TRBJ1-5
clone_size: NA
cdr3_aa: CASAGTGGNQPQHF

v_call: TRBV2
j_call: TRBJ1-6
clone_size: NA
cdr3_aa: CASGSPDSPLHF

v_call: TRBV15
j_call: TRBJ1-5
clone_size: NA
cdr3_aa: CATSREFSNQPQHF

v_call: TRBV9
j_call: TRBJ1-4
clone_size: NA
cdr3_aa: CASSVGSAPAEKLFF

v_call: TRBV18
j_call: TRBJ2-1
clone_size: once
cdr3_aa: CTSSQGANNEQFF

v_call: TRBV30
j_call: TRBJ1-2
clone_size: NA
cdr3_aa: CAWSVLKGALSYTF

v_call: TRBV3-1
j_call: TRBJ2-1
clone_size: NA
cdr3_aa: CASSLGAGYYNEQFF

v_call: TRBV20-1
j_call: TRBJ2-3
clone_size: NA
cdr3_aa: CSARPGGDTQYF

v_call: TRBV6-2/TRBV6-3
j_call: TRBJ2-3
clone_size: NA
cdr3_aa: CASSYSERDTQYF

v_call: TRBV6-6
j_call: TRBJ2-3
clone_size: NA
cdr3_aa: CASSMGDTQYF

v_call: TRBV18
j_call: TRBJ2-3
clone_size: NA
cdr3_aa: CASSPSVPLDGTQYF

v_call: TRBV3-1
j_call: TRBJ2-3
clone_size: NA
cdr3_aa: CASSPWTADTQYF

v_call: TRBV19
j_call: TRBJ2-7
clone_size: NA
cdr3_aa: CASSMSGGPYEQYF

v_call: TRBV25-1
j_call: TRBJ2-1
clone_size: NA
cdr3_aa: CASSNLMGQGNEQFF

v_call: TRBV15
j_call: TRBJ2-1
clone_size: NA
cdr3_aa: CATSRGAAAGFFNEQFF

v_call: TRBV7-2
j_call: TRBJ2-1
clone_size: NA
cdr3_aa: CASSWSTGGGSYNEQFF

v_call: TRBV29-1
j_call: TRBJ1-3
clone_size: NA
cdr3_aa: CSGRPGAGNTIYF

v_call: TRBV29-1
j_call: TRBJ2-2
clone_size: NA
cdr3_aa: CSAIIGAAGELFF

v_call: TRBV20-1
j_call: TRBJ2-4
clone_size: NA
cdr3_aa: CSARGIVPVQYF

v_call: TRBV5-1
j_call: TRBJ1-1
clone_size: once
cdr3_aa: CASRLTANTEAFF

v_call: TRBV12-3/TRBV12-4
j_call: TRBJ2-3
clone_size: NA
cdr3_aa: CASNRDYGTDTQYF

v_call: TRBV7-9
j_call: TRBJ2-3
clone_size: NA
cdr3_aa: CASSTGTDTQYF

v_call: TRBV3-1
j_call: TRBJ1-2
clone_size: once
cdr3_aa: CASSQDLGSSGYTF

v_call: TRBV25-1
j_call: TRBJ1-2
clone_size: NA
cdr3_aa: CASKGTAYGYTF

v_call: TRBV30
j_call: TRBJ1-1
clone_size: once
cdr3_aa: CACSSATEAFF

v_call: TRBV16
j_call: TRBJ1-6
clone_size: NA
cdr3_aa: CASSQSQPLNSPLHF

v_call: TRBV25-1
j_call: TRBJ1-2
clone_size: NA
cdr3_aa: CASSREGYGYGYTF